A single sample gave rise to the 2 T cell receptor beta chains below, sequenced in a study of cytomegalovirus exposure and HLA in healthy donors. Vbeta (60) and Jbeta (13) primers were used in the PCR. Assay used: immunoSEQ multiplex PCR; TCRdb lists only in-frame clones, some missing. The sample has about 48,000 clones. The sequencing input was PBMCs. Source of these receptors: a male donor in good health and CMV-seropositive.

V is TRBV7-2 and J is TRBJ2-3; 7 bases align to TRBD2. This CDR3 comprises 19 residues. CDR1 and CDR2 (germline): SGHTA, FQGNSA. After removal of 1 base from V and 0 bases from J, the junction contained 13 bases not matched to a gene. The CDR3 DNA follows: TGTGCCAGCAGCTTAGGGCTTTGGGCCGGGCGGGGGAGCACAGATACGCAGTATTTT. Translating gives CASSLGLWAGRGSTDTQYF.

V is TRBV10-3 and J is TRBJ1-6; D is unclear. This CDR3 has 13 residues. Germline loops: CDR1 ENHRY, CDR2 SYGVKD. The V gene lost 3 bases and the J gene lost 6 bases, with 6 bases spanning the gap. Here the CDR3 reads CAISDSVNSPLHF. The CDR3 coding sequence is TGTGCCATCAGTGACTCGGTTAATTCACCCCTCCACTTT.